Each of the 3 T cell receptor beta chains below was sequenced from the same sample in a study of blood T cell repertoires in COVID-19. Sequencing used immunoSEQ multiplex PCR; TCRdb keeps in-frame clones, though not all of them. The data hold approximately 28,000 clones, with about two thirds observed a single time. Specimen: peripheral blood. These TCRs come from a boy aged 2 to 10 with active or convalescent COVID-19.

V is TRBV29-1 and J is TRBJ1-1; 7 nucleotides align to TRBD1. V trimming: 6 bases; J trimming: 2 bases; junction bases outside the gene matches: 6. The CDR3 length is 13 residues. In germline, CDR1 is SQVTM, CDR2 ANQGSEA. The CDR3 reads CSVRDSINTEAFF. In nucleotides, the CDR3 is TGCAGCGTCCGGGACAGTATTAACACTGAAGCTTTCTTT.

The chain carries TRBV7-2 and TRBJ2-7; the match to TRBD2 covers 8 bases. Germline-derived CDR1 and CDR2 are SGHTA and FQGNSA. The V and J ends lost 8 bases and 0 bases, in that order; junction bases with no gene match: 3. The length of the CDR3 is 13 residues. Here the CDR3 DNA reads TGTGCCAGCGTAGCGGGACCCTCCTACGAGCAGTACTTC. Residues: CASVAGPSYEQYF.

CDR3 bases: TGTGCCAGCAGACGGGACAGGGGAGCCGAAAAACTGTTTTTT. Translated, it gives CASRRDRGAEKLFF. The genes are TRBV6-6 and TRBJ1-4; TRBD1 agrees at 10 bases. The V gene's germline CDR1 is MNHNY and CDR2 SVGAGI (reference sequence). The CDR3 is 14 amino acids. Trimming cost V 6 bases and J 8 bases; bases outside gene matches: 6.